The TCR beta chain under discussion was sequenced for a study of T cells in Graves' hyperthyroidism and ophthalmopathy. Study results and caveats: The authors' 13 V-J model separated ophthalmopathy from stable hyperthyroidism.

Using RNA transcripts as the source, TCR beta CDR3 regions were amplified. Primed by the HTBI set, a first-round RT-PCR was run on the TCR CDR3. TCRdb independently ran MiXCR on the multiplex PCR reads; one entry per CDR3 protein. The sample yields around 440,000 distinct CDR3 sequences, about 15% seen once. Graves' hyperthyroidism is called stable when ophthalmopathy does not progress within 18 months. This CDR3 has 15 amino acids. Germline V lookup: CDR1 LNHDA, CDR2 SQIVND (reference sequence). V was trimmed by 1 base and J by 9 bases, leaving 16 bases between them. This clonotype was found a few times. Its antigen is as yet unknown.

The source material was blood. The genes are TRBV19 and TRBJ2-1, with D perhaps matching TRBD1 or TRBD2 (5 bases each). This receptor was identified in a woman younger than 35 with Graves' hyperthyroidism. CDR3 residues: CASSIVAGPGGEQFF. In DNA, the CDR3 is TGTGCCAGTAGTATAGTGGCAGGGCCTGGAGGTGAGCAGTTCTTC.